Sequencing of this TCR beta chain was carried out in a study of blood T cell repertoires in COVID-19. Generated by immunoSEQ multiplex PCR, the TCRdb table keeps only in-frame clones and is missing some. The sample includes fewer than 300,000 clones, roughly 80% of them seen just once. The clonotype comes from a man aged 35-49 years who had been exposed to COVID-19. Sequencing was carried out using PBMCs or T cells enriched from blood (not recorded which).

The CDR3 DNA reads as TGTGCCAGCAGTGAACAGGGCTCTAGCAATCAGCCCCAGCATTTT. This sequence encodes CASSEQGSSNQPQHF. J is TRBJ1-5 and V is TRBV6-1, with D possibly matching TRBD1 (5 bases). Trimming removed 2 bases from V and 0 bases from J, with 8 bases in between. This CDR3 is 15 amino acids long. Looked up from germline, CDR1 is MNHNS and CDR2 is SASEGT.